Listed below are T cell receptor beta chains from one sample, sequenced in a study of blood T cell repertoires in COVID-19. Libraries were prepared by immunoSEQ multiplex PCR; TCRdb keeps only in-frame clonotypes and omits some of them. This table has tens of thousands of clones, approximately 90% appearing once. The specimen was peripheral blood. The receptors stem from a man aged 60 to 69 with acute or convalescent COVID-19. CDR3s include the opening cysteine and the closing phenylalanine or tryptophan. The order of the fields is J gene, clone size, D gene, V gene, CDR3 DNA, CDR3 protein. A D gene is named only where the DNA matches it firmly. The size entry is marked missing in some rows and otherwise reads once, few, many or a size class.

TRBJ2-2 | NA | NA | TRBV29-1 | TGCAGCGTTGTAGTTGCAGGGAAGGCCGGGGAGCTGTTTTTT | CSVVVAGKAGELFF
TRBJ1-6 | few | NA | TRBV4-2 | TGTGCCAGCAGCCAAGAGTCCGGTCGGAGTTCACCCCTCCACTTT | CASSQESGRSSPLHF
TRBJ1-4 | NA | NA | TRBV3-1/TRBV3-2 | TGTGCCAGCAGCAGACAGAATGAAAAACTGTTTTTT | CASSRQNEKLFF
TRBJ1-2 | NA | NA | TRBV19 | TGTGCCAGTAGGACAGACAGCTATGGCTACACCTTC | CASRTDSYGYTF
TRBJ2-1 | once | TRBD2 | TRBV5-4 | TGTGCCAGCAGCAAACCTAGCGGGCCTAACAATGAGCAGTTCTTC | CASSKPSGPNNEQFF
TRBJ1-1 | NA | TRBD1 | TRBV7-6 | TGTGCCAGCAGCTTAGAAACTACAGGGGGCACTGAAGCTTTCTTT | CASSLETTGGTEAFF
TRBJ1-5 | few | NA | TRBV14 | TGTGCCAGCAGCCAAGCGGGGAATCAGCCCCAGCATTTT | CASSQAGNQPQHF
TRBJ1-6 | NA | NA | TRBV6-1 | TGTGCCAGCAGTGAGGACAAGAGCTCCTATAATTCACCCCTCCACTTT | CASSEDKSSYNSPLHF
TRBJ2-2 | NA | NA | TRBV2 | TGTGCCAGCAGCGTGAACAGTCCTCTCGCCGGGGAGCTGTTTTTT | CASSVNSPLAGELFF
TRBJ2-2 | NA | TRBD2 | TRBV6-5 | TGTGCCAGCAGCGGGAGGGTAGGCGGGGAGCTGTTTTTT | CASSGRVGGELFF
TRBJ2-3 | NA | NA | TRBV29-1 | TGCAGCGCTATTGAGACTATGGGGGATACGCAGTATTTT | CSAIETMGDTQYF
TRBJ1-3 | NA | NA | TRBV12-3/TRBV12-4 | TGTGCCAGCAGTTTGGACCGGCGGGACACCATATATTTT | CASSLDRRDTIYF
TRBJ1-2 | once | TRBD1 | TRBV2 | TGTGCCAGCAGTCAAGGGACAGGGCCTTTAATTTTTAAGGGCTACACCTTC | CASSQGTGPLIFKGYTF
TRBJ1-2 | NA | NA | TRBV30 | TGTGCCTGGAATCGAGGAAATGGCTACACCTTC | CAWNRGNGYTF
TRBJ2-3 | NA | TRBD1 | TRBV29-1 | TGCAGCGTCCCGGGGGAGACAGGGGTAGTGTTTTTCACAGATACGCAGTATTTT | CSVPGETGVVFFTDTQYF
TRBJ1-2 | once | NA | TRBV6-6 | TGTGCCAGCAGCACACCCTCGGGGACAAATAACTATGGCTACACCTTC | CASSTPSGTNNYGYTF
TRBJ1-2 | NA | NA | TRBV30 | TGTGCCTGGAGTGTAGAGGGGGACGGCTACACCTTC | CAWSVEGDGYTF
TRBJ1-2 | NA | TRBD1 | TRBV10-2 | TGCGCCAGCAGTGAAGACAGGGGTTCTCAGGGCTACACCTTC | CASSEDRGSQGYTF
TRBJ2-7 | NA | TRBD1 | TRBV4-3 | TGCGCCAGCAGCCAAGAGGAGAGGACAGGGGGCAGCTTCGAGCAGTACTTC | CASSQEERTGGSFEQYF
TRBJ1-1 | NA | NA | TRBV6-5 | TGTGCCAGCAGTTTGCAGGGCGGCACTGAAGCTTTCTTT | CASSLQGGTEAFF
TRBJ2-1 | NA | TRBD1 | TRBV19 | TGTGCCAGTAGTATGGGGCAGGTGACAGGGGGAAATGATGAGCAGTTCTTC | CASSMGQVTGGNDEQFF
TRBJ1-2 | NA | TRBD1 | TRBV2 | TGTGCCAGCCCTCCGGGACAGGGCGGGAACTATGGCTACACCTTC | CASPPGQGGNYGYTF
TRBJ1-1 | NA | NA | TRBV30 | TGTGCCTGCTTGACTGGAAAAGTTGAAGCTTTCTTT | CACLTGKVEAFF
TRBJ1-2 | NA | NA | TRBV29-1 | TGCAGCGTTCCCAGCGGTTTAATCCCGGGTTCTAACTATGGCTACACCTTC | CSVPSGLIPGSNYGYTF
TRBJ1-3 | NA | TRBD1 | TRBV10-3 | TGTGCCATCAGTTCGGGACAGGGTTCTGGAAACACCATATATTTT | CAISSGQGSGNTIYF
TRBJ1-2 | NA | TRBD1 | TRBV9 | TGTGCCAGCAGCGTAGGAACAGGACAGGGGGTTGACGGCTACACCTTC | CASSVGTGQGVDGYTF
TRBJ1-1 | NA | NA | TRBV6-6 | TGTGCCATCTCCTCCGGGCAGGGAATGAACACTGAAGCTTTCTTT | CAISSGQGMNTEAFF
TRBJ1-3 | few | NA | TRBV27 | TGTGCCAGCAGTTTATCCCGGACAACTGGAAACACCATATATTTT | CASSLSRTTGNTIYF
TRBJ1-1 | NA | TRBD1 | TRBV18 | TGTGCCAGCTCACCGGACAGGGCCCTGAACACTGAAGCTTTCTTT | CASSPDRALNTEAFF
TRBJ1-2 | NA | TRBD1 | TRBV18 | TGTGCCAGCTCAGGAACAGGGGGCAGTGGCTACACCTTC | CASSGTGGSGYTF
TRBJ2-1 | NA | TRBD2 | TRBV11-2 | TGTGCCAGCAGCTTAGAGCGGGGGAATTCCTACAATGAGCAGTTCTTC | CASSLERGNSYNEQFF
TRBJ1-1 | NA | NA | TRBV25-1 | TGTGCCAGCAGTGATGGGCTGTGGATTAACACTGAAGCTTTCTTT | CASSDGLWINTEAFF
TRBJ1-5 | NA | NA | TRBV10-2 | TGCGCCAGCAGTGAGCTCCTTAGTGGCAATCAGCCCCAGCATTTT | CASSELLSGNQPQHF
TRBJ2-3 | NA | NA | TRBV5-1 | TGCGCCAGCAGCTTGGACGGACAAGCAGATACGCAGTATTTT | CASSLDGQADTQYF
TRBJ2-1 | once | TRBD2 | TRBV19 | TGTGCCAGTAGTATAGCCCTAGCGGGGGGGCCTAATGAGCAGTTCTTC | CASSIALAGGPNEQFF
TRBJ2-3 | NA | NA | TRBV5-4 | TGTGCCAGCAGCTGGGGGGGCGCGGCACGAGGCACAGATACGCAGTATTTT | CASSWGGAARGTDTQYF
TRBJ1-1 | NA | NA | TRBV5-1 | TGCGCCAGCAGCGTACAGGAACAGGGTTTGAACACTGAAGCTTTCTTT | CASSVQEQGLNTEAFF
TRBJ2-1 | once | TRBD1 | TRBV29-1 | TGCAGCGTTGAAGATCGACAGGGATCCTACAATGAGCAGTTCTTC | CSVEDRQGSYNEQFF
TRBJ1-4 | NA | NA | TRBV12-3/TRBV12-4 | TGTGCCAGCAGGAGGCGGGGGAATGAAAAACTGTTTTTT | CASRRRGNEKLFF
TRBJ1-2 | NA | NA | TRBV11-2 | TGTGCCAGCAGCTTAGAAGCAGGAATCTATGGCTACACCTTC | CASSLEAGIYGYTF
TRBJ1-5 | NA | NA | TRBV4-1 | TGCGCCAGCAGCCAAGGTGCGGGGGGCCGTTCCAATCAGCCCCAGCATTTT | CASSQGAGGRSNQPQHF
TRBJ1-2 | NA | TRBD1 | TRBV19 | TGTGCCAGTAGTATACCAGGGGGAAGGAACTATGGCTACACCTTC | CASSIPGGRNYGYTF
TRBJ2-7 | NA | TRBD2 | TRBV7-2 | TGTGCCAGCAGCGCATACGGGACTAGCTCCTACGAGCAGTACTTC | CASSAYGTSSYEQYF
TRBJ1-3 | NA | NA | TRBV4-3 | TGCGCCAGCAGCCAAGATGGTGCAGGGGTTGGAAACACCATATATTTT | CASSQDGAGVGNTIYF
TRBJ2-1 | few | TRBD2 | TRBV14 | TGTGCCAGCAACCAAGGGCGGGGGGGGCATGAGCAGTTCTTC | CASNQGRGGHEQFF
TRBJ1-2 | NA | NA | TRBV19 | TGTGCCAGTAGTATAGGAGCGGGGGGCTCGGACTATGGCTACACCTTC | CASSIGAGGSDYGYTF
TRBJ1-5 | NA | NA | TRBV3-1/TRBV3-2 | TGTGCCAGCAGCCATTCGCCAGGGGCTCAGCCCCAGCATTTT | CASSHSPGAQPQHF
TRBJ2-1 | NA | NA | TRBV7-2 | TGTGCCAGCAGCCCGCGCCCGGCGGGGATCCTTCTCTGGCAGTTCTTC | CASSPRPAGILLWQFF
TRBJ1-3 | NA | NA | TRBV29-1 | TGCAGCGTTGAACTCTATGATGAAAACACCATATATTTT | CSVELYDENTIYF
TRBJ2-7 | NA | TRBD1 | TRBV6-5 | TGTGCCAGCAGACAGGGGGCCGGGGAGCAGTACTTC | CASRQGAGEQYF